Listed below are T cell receptor beta chains from one sample, sequenced in a study of T cells in Graves' hyperthyroidism and ophthalmopathy. TCRdb re-called the multiplex PCR reads through MiXCR, storing one row per CDR3 protein. The top ten clones hold approximately 10% of a sample with 750,000 to 950,000 distinct CDR3 sequences, about two fifths of them seen once. Sequencing input: blood. The source of these receptors is a man aged 18-30 years with Graves' hyperthyroidism. The conserved cysteine and the conserved F or W are not part of the CDR3 here. The D gene is left open where the match is weak.

>TRBD1|TRBV7-9
ASSQRTGGTEAF
>TRBD1|TRBV7-9
ASTKRTGDTGELF
>TRBD2|TRBV5-1
ASTSGTYEQY
>TRBD1|TRBV2
ASSFRTGGGNTIY
>TRBD1|TRBV7-2
ASTGQGIIGELF
>TRBD1|TRBV6-5
ASQGVGINQPQH
>-|TRBV7-3
ASSPRDGRRETQY
>-|TRBV5-1
ASSLAGTGELF
>-|TRBV15
ATAQGSGNTIY
>-|TRBV4-1
ASSQDPTGSHGYT
>-|TRBV11-2
ASVRESNTEAF
>-|TRBV19
ASSSPDYYNSPLH
>-|TRBV14
ASSQDGNSPLH
>-|TRBV11-2
ASSLKALSGNTIY
>-|TRBV10-3
AISDRGYGYT
>-|TRBV29-1
SAEGEKGITDTQY
>-|TRBV29-1
SGRGITEAF
>-|TRBV9
ASSVASGTVNTEAF
>TRBD2|TRBV5-1
ASSRTGTSVGSGELF
>TRBD1|TRBV7-8
ASSWGQKETQY
>-|TRBV12-3/TRBV12-4
ASSHALAMETQY
>-|TRBV7-9
ASSPILGANTEAF
>TRBD1|TRBV7-2
ASSGQQGAGNTIY
>-|TRBV7-2
ASSLSGPLNTEAF
>-|TRBV2
ASSKTSNQPQH
>TRBD1|TRBV5-6
ASSTTGGEETQY
>-|TRBV7-9
ASSYQGPSGANVLT
>-|TRBV2
ASMGGYEQY
>-|TRBV7-8
ASSLDRLRAQNTEAF
>-|TRBV20-1
SARDYRDPNYGYT
>-|TRBV6-5
ASRGTNNSPLH
>-|TRBV4-1
ASSQEVSNRGYT
>-|TRBV20-1
SARTQNTGELF
>-|TRBV20-1
SARGWASGANVLT
>TRBD2|TRBV10-3
ASSAKTSDSSYEQY
>-|TRBV12-3/TRBV12-4
ASSPVTSGANVLT
>TRBD2|TRBV20-1
SAPAGGYEQY
>TRBD2|TRBV2
ASSALASGSYEQY
>TRBD1|TRBV7-9
ASSFPGTANTGELF
>-|TRBV20-1
SAWKDSLEKLF
>TRBD1|TRBV29-1
SVVGTGGLT
>-|TRBV7-9
ASSSSGRVETQY
>-|TRBV7-2
ASSLTGTVTYEQY
>-|TRBV5-1
ASSLVPDTKNTEAF
>TRBD1|TRBV15
ATSRGKGQGFREQY
>-|TRBV7-9
ASSHPGGAGANVLT